Each of the 20 T cell receptor beta chains below was sequenced from the same sample in a study of blood T cell repertoires in COVID-19. TCRdb's copy holds only in-frame clones and misses some; the assay was immunoSEQ multiplex PCR. The sample carries more than 100,000 clones, approximately 83% recorded once. The sample was peripheral blood. All receptors derive from an elderly man with acute or convalescent COVID-19.

The chain couples TRBV24-1 to TRBJ2-1; no reliable D call. Germline V lookup: CDR1 KGHDR, CDR2 SFDVKD. V was shortened by 1 base and J by 0 bases, with 9 bases between the two germline ends. This CDR3 region has 16 residues. The CDR3 DNA sequence: TGTGCCACCAGTGATTTTAGTGGTTACTCCTACAATGAGCAGTTCTTC. This codes for CATSDFSGYSYNEQFF.

The genes are TRBV5-6 and TRBJ1-2; 9 nucleotides match TRBD1. Unmatched junction bases numbered 2, after V lost 5 bases and J lost 0 bases. The CDR3 is made up of 14 amino acids. CDR1 is SGHDT, CDR2 YYEEEE, per germline. The CDR3 protein is CASRYRGPNYGYTF. The CDR3 bases are TGTGCCAGCAGATACAGGGGGCCTAACTATGGCTACACCTTC.

The V gene is TRBV5-6, the J gene TRBJ2-7, with D possibly TRBD1 on 5 matching bases. Trimming cost V 0 bases and J 0 bases, with 7 bases left between them. The CDR3 has 14 amino acids. The germline gives CDR1 SGHDT, CDR2 YYEEEE. The CDR3 DNA reads TGTGCCAGCAGCTTGGTTGGGGCCTCCTACGAGCAGTACTTC. Translated: CASSLVGASYEQYF.

This clone was detected only a few times. The chain employs TRBV27 and TRBJ1-2; no clear D gene. Trimming took off 2 bases at V and 4 bases at J, with 17 bases between the two ends. The CDR3 sequence is 16 residues long. CDR1 is MNHEY and CDR2 is SMNVEV in the germline V gene (reference sequence). The CDR3 here is CASSLGTDSSTYGYTF. The CDR3 coding sequence is TGTGCCAGCAGTTTAGGAACGGACTCTTCTACCTATGGCTACACCTTC.

The V and J genes are TRBV27 and TRBJ1-5, with D possibly matching TRBD1 (6 bases). The V gene's germline CDR1 is MNHEY and CDR2 SMNVEV (reference sequence). This CDR3 has 15 residues. Between the trimmed V and J ends, which lost 0 bases and 3 bases, there was a span of 9 bases. CDR3: CASSLSGALNQPQHF. The CDR3 region has the DNA TGTGCCAGCAGTTTATCGGGGGCCCTCAATCAGCCCCAGCATTTT.

This clone was counted once. This chain uses TRBV28 with TRBJ2-2; a possible D gene is TRBD2 (5 bases). The germline V and J ends were trimmed by 4 bases and 5 bases, with 17 bases remaining between them. CDR3 size: 16 residues. Germline V gene data show CDR1 as MDHEN and CDR2 as SYDVKM. The CDR3 coding sequence is TGTGCCAGCAGTTCACCCACCTACACGGGGACCGGGGAGCTGTTTTTT. This sequence encodes CASSSPTYTGTGELFF.

CDR3 nucleotides: TGTGCCAGCAGCCAAGAGTCATCCTCCTACGAGCAGTACTTC. Residues: CASSQESSSYEQYF. The rearrangement links TRBV3-1 (or the pseudogene TRBV3-2) to TRBJ2-7; no definite D call. V shed 0 bases and J shed 0 bases, with 6 bases lying between them. The germline CDR1 and CDR2 sequences are LGHDT and YNNKEL (reference sequence). The CDR3 has 14 amino acids.

V gene TRBV5-8 combines with J gene TRBJ2-3; 8 bases map to TRBD2. V trimming: 0 bases; J trimming: 2 bases; junction bases outside the gene matches: 2. This CDR3 comprises 15 residues. Germline V gene lookup returns CDR1 SGHTS and CDR2 YDEGEE. CDR3 sequence: CASSLVTSATDTQYF. CDR3 nucleotide sequence: TGTGCCAGCAGCTTGGTGACTAGCGCCACAGATACGCAGTATTTT.

The rearrangement uses TRBV9 and TRBJ1-3; 7 bases fit TRBD1. The V gene's germline CDR1 is SGDLS and CDR2 YYNGEE. V dropped 4 bases and J dropped 4; count of bases not matched to a gene: 20. The CDR3 covers 19 residues. CDR3 region: CASSLSPADRVKAGNTIYF. The CDR3 nucleotides are TGTGCCAGCAGCCTATCGCCCGCTGACAGGGTTAAAGCAGGAAACACCATATATTTT.

This clone appeared once. The chain joins TRBV18 to TRBJ1-2; 10 bases are a match to TRBD1. V was clipped by 2 bases and J by 8 bases; unmatched bases: 14. The CDR3 extends over 17 amino acids. Germline assignment: CDR1 KGHSH and CDR2 LQKENI. The CDR3 DNA reads as TGTGCCAGCTCACCAATCAGACCGATCGGGACAGGGGAAGGCTACACCTTC. It yields the protein CASSPIRPIGTGEGYTF.

This clone was detected many times. V is TRBV6-2 or TRBV6-3 and J is TRBJ2-1; 7 bases map to TRBD2. The CDR3 consists of 19 residues. V trimming: 0 bases; J trimming: 0 bases; junction bases outside the gene matches: 11. The V gene's germline CDR1 is MNHEY and CDR2 SVGEGT. This chain's CDR3 is CASSYSGVQRGSSYNEQFF. Written as DNA, the CDR3 is TGTGCCAGCAGTTACTCTGGGGTACAGCGGGGCAGCTCCTACAATGAGCAGTTCTTC.

The V gene is TRBV19, the J gene TRBJ2-5, with D perhaps matching TRBD2 (6 bases). The CDR3 runs to 15 residues. Germline CDR1 and CDR2: LNHDA and SQIVND (reference sequence). V shed 7 bases and J shed 2 bases, with 17 bases lying between them. The CDR3 region is CASNSPRGGQETQYF. The CDR3 nucleotides read TGTGCCAGTAATAGCCCGCGGGGCGGTCAAGAGACCCAGTACTTC.

The rearrangement uses TRBV5-4 and TRBJ2-3; 11 nucleotides line up with TRBD2. Germline lookup yields CDR1 SGHNT and CDR2 YYREEE (reference sequence). The CDR3 runs to 15 residues. Germline trimming cut 1 base from V and 6 bases from J; bases unmatched to any gene: 4. CDR3 residues: CASSLSLAGGDTQYF. In nucleotides, the CDR3 is TGTGCCAGCAGCTTGAGCCTAGCGGGAGGTGATACGCAGTATTTT.

This clone was counted once. The rearrangement links TRBV2 to TRBJ1-1; D not certain. V was shortened by 4 bases and J by 8 bases, with 8 bases between the two germline ends. The CDR3 runs to 11 residues. Germline lookup yields CDR1 SNHLY and CDR2 FYNNEI. The chain's CDR3 is CASSVQVEAFF. CDR3 in DNA: TGTGCCAGCAGTGTCCAGGTGGAAGCTTTCTTT.

This clone was picked up one time. V and J are TRBV6-2 or TRBV6-3 and TRBJ1-1, with D possibly matching TRBD1 (5 bases). Deletions cut 5 bases from V and 2 bases from J, with 9 bases between. This CDR3 comprises 13 residues. CDR1 is MNHEY, CDR2 SVGEGT, per germline. The CDR3: CASSNRQNTEAFF. CDR3 sequence (DNA): TGTGCCAGCAGTAACAGGCAAAACACTGAAGCTTTCTTT.

This clone is a singleton in its sample. V usage is TRBV19 and J usage is TRBJ1-2; D unresolved. Trimming shortened V by 5 bases and J by 0 bases, and 7 bases separated the two germline ends. Germline CDR1 is LNHDA and CDR2 is SQIVND (reference sequence). This CDR3 contains 13 residues. This CDR3 reads CASSDQANYGYTF. In DNA, the CDR3 is TGTGCCAGTAGTGATCAGGCTAACTATGGCTACACCTTC.

CDR3 DNA sequence: TGTGCCACCCGGACAGGTCTGAGTGAAAAACTGTTTTTT. The encoded protein is CATRTGLSEKLFF. The chain uses TRBV6-5 and TRBJ1-4, with 7 positions matching TRBD1. Losses at the gene ends were 10 bases for V and 7 bases for J; bases not matched to a gene: 9. The V gene's germline CDR1 is MNHEY and CDR2 SVGAGI. There are 13 residues in the CDR3.

CDR3 loop: CASSRDSNEAFF. Here the CDR3 DNA reads TGTGCCAGCAGCCGGGACAGCAATGAAGCTTTCTTT. The chain uses TRBV7-9 and TRBJ1-1, with 7 bases identical to TRBD1. This CDR3 is built from 12 residues. Germline V lookup: CDR1 SEHNR, CDR2 FQNEAQ (reference sequence). V dropped 5 bases and J dropped 7; count of bases not matched to a gene: 4.

V and J are TRBV19 and TRBJ1-1; the D gene is possibly TRBD1 (6 bases). Germline CDR1 LNHDA, CDR2 SQIVND (reference sequence). V was clipped by 7 bases and J by 5 bases, with 14 bases between them. The CDR3 length is 13 residues. In DNA form, the CDR3 reads TGTGCCAGTACCGATACAGGGAAGACTGAAGCTTTCTTT. Its protein is CASTDTGKTEAFF.

The V and J genes are TRBV9 and TRBJ1-3; D might be TRBD1 (6 bases). V lost 1 base and J lost 2, with 16 bases in between. The CDR3 loop spans 17 amino acids. Germline assignment: CDR1 SGDLS and CDR2 YYNGEE. The CDR3 reads CASSVLSGATTGNTIYF. The CDR3 coding sequence is TGTGCCAGCAGCGTACTCTCAGGGGCTACCACTGGAAACACCATATATTTT. The variable domain in full, completed from reference TRBV9 and TRBJ1-3, reads DSGVTQTPKHLITATGQRVTLRCSPRSGDLSVYWYQQSLDQGLQFLIQYYNGEERAKGNILERFSAQQFPDLHSELNLSSLELGDSALYFCASSVLSGATTGNTIYFGEGSWLTVV.